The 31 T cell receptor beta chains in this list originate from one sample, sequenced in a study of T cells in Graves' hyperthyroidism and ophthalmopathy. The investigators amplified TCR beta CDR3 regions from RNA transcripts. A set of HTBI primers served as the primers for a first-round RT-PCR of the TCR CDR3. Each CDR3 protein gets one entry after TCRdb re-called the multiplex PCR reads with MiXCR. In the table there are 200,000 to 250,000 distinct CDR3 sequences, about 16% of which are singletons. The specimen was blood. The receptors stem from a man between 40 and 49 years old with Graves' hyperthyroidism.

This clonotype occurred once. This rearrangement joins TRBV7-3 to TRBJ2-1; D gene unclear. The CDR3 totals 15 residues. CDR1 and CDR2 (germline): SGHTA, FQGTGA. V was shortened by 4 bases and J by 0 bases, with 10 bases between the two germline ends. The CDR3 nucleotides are TGTGCCAGCAGCTACCAGACAAGCTCCTACAATGAGCAGTTCTTC. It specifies CASSYQTSSYNEQFF.

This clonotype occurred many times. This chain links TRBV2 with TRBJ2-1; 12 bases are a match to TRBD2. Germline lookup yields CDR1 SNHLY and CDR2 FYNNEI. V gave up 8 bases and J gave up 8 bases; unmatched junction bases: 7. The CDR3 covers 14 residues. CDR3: CASRTSGVVYEQFF. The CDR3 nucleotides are TGTGCCAGCCGGACTAGCGGGGTGGTCTATGAGCAGTTCTTC. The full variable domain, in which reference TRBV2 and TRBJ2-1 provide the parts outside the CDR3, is EPEVTQTPSHQVTQMGQEVILRCVPISNHLYFYWYRQILGQKVEFLVSFYNNEISEKSEIFDDQFSVERPDGSNFTLKIRSTKLEDSAMYFCASRTSGVVYEQFFGPGTRLTVL.

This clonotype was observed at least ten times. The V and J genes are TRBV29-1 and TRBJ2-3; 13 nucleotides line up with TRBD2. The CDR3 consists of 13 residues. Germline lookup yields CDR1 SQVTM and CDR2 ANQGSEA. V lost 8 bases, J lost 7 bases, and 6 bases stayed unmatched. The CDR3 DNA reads TGCAGCACTAGCGGGGGGGCCGTAAATACGCAGTATTTT. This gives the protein CSTSGGAVNTQYF.

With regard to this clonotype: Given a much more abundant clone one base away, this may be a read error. CDR3 sequence: CAWGGRATNNEQFF. The CDR3 DNA reads as TGTGCCTGGGGAGGCAGGGCCACCAACAATGAGCAGTTCTTC. The V call is TRBV30, the J call TRBJ2-1, with D tentatively TRBD1 or TRBD2 (5 bases each). Germline-derived CDR1 and CDR2 are GTSNPN and SVGIG (reference sequence). The CDR3 runs 14 residues. The ends were cut back, 5 bases at V and 5 bases at J, with 16 bases in the middle.

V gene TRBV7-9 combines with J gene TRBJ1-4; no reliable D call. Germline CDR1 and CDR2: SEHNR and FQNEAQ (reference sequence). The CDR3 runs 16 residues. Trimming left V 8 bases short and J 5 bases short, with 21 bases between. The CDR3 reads CASAYTHRTGNEKLFF. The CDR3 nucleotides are TGTGCCAGCGCTTACACTCACCGGACGGGGAATGAAAAACTGTTTTTT.

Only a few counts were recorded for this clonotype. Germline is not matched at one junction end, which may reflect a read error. The CDR3 reads CASSSERGLLNTGGLFF. Written as DNA, the CDR3 is TGTGCCAGCAGTTCAGAGAGGGGTCTTCTAAACACCGGGGGGCTGTTTTTT. The chain links TRBV12-3 or TRBV12-4 to TRBJ2-2; D possibly corresponds to TRBD2 (6 bases). The CDR3 extends over 17 amino acids.

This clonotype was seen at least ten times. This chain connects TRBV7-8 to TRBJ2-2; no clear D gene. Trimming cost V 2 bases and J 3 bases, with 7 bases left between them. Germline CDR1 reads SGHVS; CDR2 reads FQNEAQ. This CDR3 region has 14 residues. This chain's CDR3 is CASSLRLDTGELFF. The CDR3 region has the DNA TGTGCCAGCAGCTTACGTCTCGACACCGGGGAGCTGTTTTTT.

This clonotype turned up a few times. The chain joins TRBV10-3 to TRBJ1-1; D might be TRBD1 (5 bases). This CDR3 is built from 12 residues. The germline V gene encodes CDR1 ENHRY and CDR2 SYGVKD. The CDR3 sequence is CASRRGDTEAFF. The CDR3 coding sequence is TGTGCTTCGAGGAGGGGTGACACTGAAGCTTTCTTT.

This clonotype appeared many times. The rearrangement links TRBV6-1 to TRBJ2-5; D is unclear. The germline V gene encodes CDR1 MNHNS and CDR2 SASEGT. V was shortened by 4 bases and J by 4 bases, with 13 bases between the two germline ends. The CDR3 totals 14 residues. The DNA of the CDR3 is TGTGCCAGCAGTGCAACATGGGTGGGAGAGACCCAGTACTTC. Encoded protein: CASSATWVGETQYF.

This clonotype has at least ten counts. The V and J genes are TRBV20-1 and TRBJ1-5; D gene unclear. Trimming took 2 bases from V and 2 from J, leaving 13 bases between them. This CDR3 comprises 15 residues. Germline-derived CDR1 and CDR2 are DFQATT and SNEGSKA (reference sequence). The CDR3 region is CSARSGGLGNQPQHF. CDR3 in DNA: TGCAGTGCTAGATCGGGTGGGTTGGGCAATCAGCCCCAGCATTTT.

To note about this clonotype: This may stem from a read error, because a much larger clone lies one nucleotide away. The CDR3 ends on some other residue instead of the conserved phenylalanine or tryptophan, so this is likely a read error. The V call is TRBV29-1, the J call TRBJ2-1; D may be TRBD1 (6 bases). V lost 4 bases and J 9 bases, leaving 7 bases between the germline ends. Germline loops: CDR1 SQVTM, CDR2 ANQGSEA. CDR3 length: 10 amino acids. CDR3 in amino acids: CSVVRGEQFL. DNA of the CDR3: TGCAGCGTTGTCAGGGGTGAGCAGTTCCTC.

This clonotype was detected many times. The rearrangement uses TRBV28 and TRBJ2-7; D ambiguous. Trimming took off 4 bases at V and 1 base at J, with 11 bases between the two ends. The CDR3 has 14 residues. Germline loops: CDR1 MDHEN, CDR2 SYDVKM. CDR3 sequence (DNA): TGTGCCAGCAGTTCTTACAAGGTTTCCTACGAGCAGTACTTC. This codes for CASSSYKVSYEQYF. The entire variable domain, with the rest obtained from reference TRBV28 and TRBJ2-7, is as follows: DVKVTQSSRYLVKRTGEKVFLECVQDMDHENMFWYRQDPGLGLRLIYFSYDVKMKEKGDIPEGYSVSREKKERFSLILESASTNQTSMYLCASSSYKVSYEQYFGPGTRLTVT.

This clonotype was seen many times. In DNA, the CDR3 is TGTGCCAGCAGCTTGGTTAGCGGAGCATACGAGCAGTACTTC. Residues: CASSLVSGAYEQYF. This rearrangement joins TRBV5-6 to TRBJ2-7; the D gene is possibly TRBD2 (6 bases). Trimming took 0 bases from V and 4 from J, leaving 11 bases between them. The CDR3 has 14 amino acids. Germline values: CDR1 SGHDT, CDR2 YYEEEE.

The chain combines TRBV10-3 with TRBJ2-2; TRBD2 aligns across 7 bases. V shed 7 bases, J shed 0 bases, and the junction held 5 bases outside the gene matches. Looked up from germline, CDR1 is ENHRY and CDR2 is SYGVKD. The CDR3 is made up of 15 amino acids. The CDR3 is CAINLGLANTGELFF. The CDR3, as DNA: TGTGCCATCAACCTCGGACTAGCGAACACCGGGGAGCTGTTTTTT.

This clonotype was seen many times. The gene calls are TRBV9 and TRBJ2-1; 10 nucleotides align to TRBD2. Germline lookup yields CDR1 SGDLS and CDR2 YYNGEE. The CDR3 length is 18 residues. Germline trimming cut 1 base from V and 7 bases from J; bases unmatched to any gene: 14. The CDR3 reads CASSVTLRSGGAENEQFF. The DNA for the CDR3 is TGTGCCAGCAGCGTAACCCTCCGCAGCGGGGGGGCCGAAAATGAGCAGTTCTTC.

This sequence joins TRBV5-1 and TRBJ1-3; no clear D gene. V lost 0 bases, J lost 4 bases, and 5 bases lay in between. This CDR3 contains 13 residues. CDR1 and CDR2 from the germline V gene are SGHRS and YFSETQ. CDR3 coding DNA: TGCGCCAGCAGCTTGGCCGGGGGAAACACCATATATTTT. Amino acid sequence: CASSLAGGNTIYF.

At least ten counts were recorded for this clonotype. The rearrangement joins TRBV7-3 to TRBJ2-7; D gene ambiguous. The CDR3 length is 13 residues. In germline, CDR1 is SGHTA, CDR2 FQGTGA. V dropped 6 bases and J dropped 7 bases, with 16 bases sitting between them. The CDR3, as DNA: TGTGCCAGCAGTAAGGCCCCCCTGGGGGAGCAGTACTTC. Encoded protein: CASSKAPLGEQYF. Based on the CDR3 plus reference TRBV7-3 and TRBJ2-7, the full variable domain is GAGVSQTPSNKVTEKGKYVELRCDPISGHTALYWYRQSLGQGPEFLIYFQGTGAADDSGLPNDRFFAVRPEGSVSTLKIQRTERGDSAVYLCASSKAPLGEQYFGPGTRLTVT.

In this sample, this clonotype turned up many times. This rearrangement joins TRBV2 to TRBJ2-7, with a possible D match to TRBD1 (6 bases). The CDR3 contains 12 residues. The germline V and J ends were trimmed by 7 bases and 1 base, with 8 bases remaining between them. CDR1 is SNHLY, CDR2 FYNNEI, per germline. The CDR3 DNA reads TGTGCCAGCACGGACAGATCCTACGAGCAGTACTTC. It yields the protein CASTDRSYEQYF.

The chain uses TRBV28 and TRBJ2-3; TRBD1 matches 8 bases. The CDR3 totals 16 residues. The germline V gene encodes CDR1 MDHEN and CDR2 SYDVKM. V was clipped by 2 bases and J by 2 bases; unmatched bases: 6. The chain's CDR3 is CASSLGRGRFTDTQYF. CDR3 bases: TGTGCCAGCAGTTTAGGCAGGGGGCGCTTCACAGATACGCAGTATTTT.

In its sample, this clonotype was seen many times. The CDR3: CASTQGTNTEAFF. The CDR3 coding sequence is TGTGCCAGCACACAGGGGACGAACACTGAAGCTTTCTTT. The chain carries TRBV18 and TRBJ1-1, with 7 bases that match TRBD1. From germline, CDR1 is KGHSH and CDR2 LQKENI. The CDR3 extends over 13 amino acids. V trimming: 8 bases; J trimming: 1 base; junction bases outside the gene matches: 4.

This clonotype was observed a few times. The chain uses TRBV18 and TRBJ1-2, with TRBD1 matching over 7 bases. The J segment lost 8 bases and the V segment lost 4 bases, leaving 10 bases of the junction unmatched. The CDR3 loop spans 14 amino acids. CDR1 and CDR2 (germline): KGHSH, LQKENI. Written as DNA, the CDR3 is TGTGCCAGCTCACGTGATCGACAGGGCGGGGGCTACACCTTC. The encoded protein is CASSRDRQGGGYTF.

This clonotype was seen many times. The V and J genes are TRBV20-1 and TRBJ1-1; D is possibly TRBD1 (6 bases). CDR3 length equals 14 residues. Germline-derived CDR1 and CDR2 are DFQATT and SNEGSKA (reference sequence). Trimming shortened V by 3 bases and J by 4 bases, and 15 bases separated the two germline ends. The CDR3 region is CSARGKGGGTEAFF. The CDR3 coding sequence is TGCAGTGCTAGGGGTAAAGGGGGGGGCACTGAAGCTTTCTTT.

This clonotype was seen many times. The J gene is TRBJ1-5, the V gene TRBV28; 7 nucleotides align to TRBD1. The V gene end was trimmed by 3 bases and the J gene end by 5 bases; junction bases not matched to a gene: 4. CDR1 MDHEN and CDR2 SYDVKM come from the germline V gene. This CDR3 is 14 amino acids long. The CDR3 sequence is CASSFTGVYQPQHF. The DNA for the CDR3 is TGTGCCAGCAGTTTTACAGGGGTCTATCAGCCCCAGCATTTT. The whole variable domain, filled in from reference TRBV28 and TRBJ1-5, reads DVKVTQSSRYLVKRTGEKVFLECVQDMDHENMFWYRQDPGLGLRLIYFSYDVKMKEKGDIPEGYSVSREKKERFSLILESASTNQTSMYLCASSFTGVYQPQHFGDGTRLSIL.

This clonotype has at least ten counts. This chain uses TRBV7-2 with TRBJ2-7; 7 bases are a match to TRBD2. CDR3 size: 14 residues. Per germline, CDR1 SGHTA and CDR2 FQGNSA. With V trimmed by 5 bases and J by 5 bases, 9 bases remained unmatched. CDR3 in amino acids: CASSANAGVHEQYF. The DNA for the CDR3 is TGTGCCAGCAGCGCGAACGCGGGGGTTCACGAGCAGTACTTC. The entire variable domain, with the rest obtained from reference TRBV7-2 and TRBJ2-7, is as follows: GAGVSQSPSNKVTEKGKDVELRCDPISGHTALYWYRQSLGQGLEFLIYFQGNSAPDKSGLPSDRFSAERTGGSVSTLTIQRTQQEDSAVYLCASSANAGVHEQYFGPGTRLTVT.

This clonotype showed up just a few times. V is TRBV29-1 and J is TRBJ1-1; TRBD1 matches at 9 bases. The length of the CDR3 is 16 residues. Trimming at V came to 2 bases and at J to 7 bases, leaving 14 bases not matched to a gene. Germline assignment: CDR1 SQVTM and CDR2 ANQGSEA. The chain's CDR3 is CSVELPGTGWQGEAFF. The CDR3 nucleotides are TGCAGCGTTGAACTCCCGGGGACAGGGTGGCAGGGTGAAGCTTTCTTT.

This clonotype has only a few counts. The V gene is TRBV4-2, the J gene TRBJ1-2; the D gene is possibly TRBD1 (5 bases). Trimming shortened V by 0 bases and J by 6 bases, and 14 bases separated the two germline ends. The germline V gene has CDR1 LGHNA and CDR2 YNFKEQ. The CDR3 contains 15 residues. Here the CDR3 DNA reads TGTGCCAGCAGCCAAGATCTCCGGGGGATTCATGGCTACACCTTC. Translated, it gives CASSQDLRGIHGYTF.

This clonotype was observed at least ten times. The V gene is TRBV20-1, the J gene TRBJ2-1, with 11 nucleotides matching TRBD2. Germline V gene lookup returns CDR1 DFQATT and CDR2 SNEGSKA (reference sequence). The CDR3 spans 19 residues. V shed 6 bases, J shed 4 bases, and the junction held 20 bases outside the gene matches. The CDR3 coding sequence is TGCAGTGCAATTGGACTAGCGGGCGTGCTCAGGGCCCGTTACAATGAGCAGTTCTTC. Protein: CSAIGLAGVLRARYNEQFF.

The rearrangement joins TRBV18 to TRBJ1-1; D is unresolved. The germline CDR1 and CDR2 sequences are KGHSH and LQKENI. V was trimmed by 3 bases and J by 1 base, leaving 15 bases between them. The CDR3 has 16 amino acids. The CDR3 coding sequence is TGTGCCAGCTCACCCGAGGCCAAACCATCGAACACTGAAGCTTTCTTT. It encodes CASSPEAKPSNTEAFF. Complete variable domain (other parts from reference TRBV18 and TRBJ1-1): NAGVMQNPRHLVRRRGQEARLRCSPMKGHSHVYWYRQLPEEGLKFMVYLQKENIIDESGMPKERFSAEFPKEGPSILRIQQVVRGDSAAYFCASSPEAKPSNTEAFFGQGTRLTVV.

For the CDR3, the DNA is TGTGCCAGCAGCGGACAGTCCTTTAACTATGGCTACACCTTC. Amino acids: CASSGQSFNYGYTF. The chain joins TRBV6-1 to TRBJ1-2, with D perhaps matching TRBD1 (6 bases). Germline V gene data show CDR1 as MNHNS and CDR2 as SASEGT. Deletions cut 6 bases from V and 1 base from J, with 12 bases between. The CDR3 length is 14 residues.

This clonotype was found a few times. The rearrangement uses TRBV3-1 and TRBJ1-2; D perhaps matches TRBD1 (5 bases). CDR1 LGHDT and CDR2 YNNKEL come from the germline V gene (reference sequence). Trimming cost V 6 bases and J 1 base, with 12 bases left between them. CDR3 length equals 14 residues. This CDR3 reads CASSPRGINYGYTF. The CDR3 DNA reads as TGTGCCAGCAGTCCTAGGGGCATTAACTATGGCTACACCTTC.

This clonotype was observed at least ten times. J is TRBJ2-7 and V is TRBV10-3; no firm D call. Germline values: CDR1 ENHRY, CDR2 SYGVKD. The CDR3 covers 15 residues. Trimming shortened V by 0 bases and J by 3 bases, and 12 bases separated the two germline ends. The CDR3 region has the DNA TGTGCCATCAGTGAGTCGACTGCAGGTCTCTACGAGCAGTACTTC. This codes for CAISESTAGLYEQYF.